This T cell receptor beta chain emerged from a study of PD-1 and CTLA-4 blockade in melanoma (dated by TCRdb to the early 2020s). About the full investigation: The study compared how PD-1 blockade and CTLA-4 blockade affected the melanoma-reactive CD8 T cell response in patients with melanoma.

The CDR3 runs 11 amino acids, cysteine and phenylalanine included. Only CDR3 DNA is held: 33 bases, read in frame from base 1. V was cut back by 5 bases and J by 3 bases, leaving a gap of 8 bases between them. The germline V gene (reference sequence) sets CDR1 to GTSNPN and CDR2 to SVGIG. Regarding this clone: Its antigen specificity is not known. No per-base quality is available; no much larger clone lies one base away.

Libraries were constructed by the immunoSEQ multiplex PCR assay. In its TCRdb copy, this immuneACCESS table keeps in-frame sequences only and misses some clones. Where compared with another copy, unresolved V genes explain less than half of these, and the others have no known cause. The sample table contains 16,000 or so clones; only one count was recorded for over 60% of them. About 17% of the sample is held by the ten biggest clonotypes. Recombination joined TRBV30 with TRBJ2-7; matching of 5 bases hints at TRBD1 as the D gene. The sequence was collected from a human donor with melanoma. Here the sequenced sample was CD8+ T cells from peripheral blood, taken before anti-PD-1 treatment. The CDR3 loop reads CAWGAVYEQYF. The DNA sequence reads TGTGCCTGGGGGGCCGTCTACGAGCAGTACTTC.